This T cell receptor (beta chain) was observed in a study of cytomegalovirus exposure and HLA in healthy donors. Findings and limits, study-wide: According to the study, roughly 160 TCR beta chains were cytomegalovirus-associated. Later, an analysis showed that TCR beta chains associated with HLA were more clonally expanded than others that were equally common. About 90% or about 30% of the time was how often most TCR beta V segments were productive, according to an earlier analysis.

Note on this clone: Its antigen remains unidentified.

Both 60 Vbeta primers and 13 Jbeta primers went into the PCR. Per the original data handling: It was a later analysis that counted tens of millions of unique TCR beta chains, of which approximately 11 million were shared. Here immunoSEQ multiplex PCR was the method, and the copy in TCRdb shows in-frame clones only, minus some. The V and J calls and clone size were taken over from that table, and D and trimming were inferred from the DNA. The table lists 130,000 or so clones, 70% to 80% of them singletons. The CDR3 is 16 residues long. The trim removed 4 bases at V and 1 base at J, leaving 8 bases unmatched. In germline, CDR1 is MDHEN, CDR2 SYDVKM.

The receptor was isolated from a man aged 30 to 45 in good health and CMV-seronegative. The gene calls are TRBV28 and TRBJ2-3; 7 bases fit TRBD1. Sequencing was performed on PBMCs. This CDR3 is CASSSRQGSGTDTQYF. Written as DNA, the CDR3 is TGTGCCAGCAGTTCCCGACAGGGTAGTGGCACAGATACGCAGTATTTT.